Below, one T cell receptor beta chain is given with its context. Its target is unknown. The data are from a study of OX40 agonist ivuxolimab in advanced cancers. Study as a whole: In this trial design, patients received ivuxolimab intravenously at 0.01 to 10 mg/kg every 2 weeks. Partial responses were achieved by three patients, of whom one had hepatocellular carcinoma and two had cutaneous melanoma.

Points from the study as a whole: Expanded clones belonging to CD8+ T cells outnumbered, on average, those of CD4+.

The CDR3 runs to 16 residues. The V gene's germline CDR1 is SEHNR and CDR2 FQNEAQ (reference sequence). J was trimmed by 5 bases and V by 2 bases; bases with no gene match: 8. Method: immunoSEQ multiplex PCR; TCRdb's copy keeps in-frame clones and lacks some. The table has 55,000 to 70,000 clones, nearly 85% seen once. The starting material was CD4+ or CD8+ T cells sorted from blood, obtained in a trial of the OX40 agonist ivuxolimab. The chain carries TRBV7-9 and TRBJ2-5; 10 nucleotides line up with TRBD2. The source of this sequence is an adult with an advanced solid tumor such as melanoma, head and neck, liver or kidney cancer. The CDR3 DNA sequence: TGTGCCAGCAGCTTATTCCCTAGCGGGGGTGTGGAGACCCAGTACTTC. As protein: CASSLFPSGGVETQYF.